This T cell receptor (beta chain) was documented in a study of regulatory T cells in long-lasting Graves disease. This clonotype was recorded a few times. Sample time point: newly diagnosed GD, antithyroid drugs for less than 3 months. PBMC-derived RNA was used for the TCR library. Investigators prepared the TCR beta libraries by applying iRepertoire HTBI primers and Arm-PCR of CDR3 regions. MiXCR, run by TCRdb on the multiplex PCR reads, gives a single entry per CDR3 protein. The sample includes more than 350,000 distinct CDR3 sequences, under 15% seen only once; the top ten take over 15%. Germline trimming cut 5 bases from V and 1 base from J; bases unmatched to any gene: 9. The CDR3 is 17 residues long. Germline values: CDR1 PRHDT, CDR2 FYEKMQ (reference sequence). The sample was also linked to a second study, of T cells in Graves' hyperthyroidism and ophthalmopathy. As that report states: Blood samples included most of the expanded thyroid clonotypes exceeding 0.001.

This chain uses TRBV13 with TRBJ2-4; 9 bases match TRBD1. This sequence was found in a young woman with Graves disease. Material: peripheral blood mononuclear cells (PBMCs), obtained at new diagnosis, from a patient treated with antithyroid drugs. The CDR3 DNA reads as TGTGCCAGCAGCCGGGGGACAGGGAGGCTCGCCAAAAACATTCAGTACTTC. Amino acid sequence: CASSRGTGRLAKNIQYF.